These 12 T cell receptor beta chains originate from one sample sequenced in a study of response to subunit inactivated influenza vaccine. From the RT-PCR reads, TCRdb called clonotypes with MiXCR, one entry per CDR3 protein. The data show hundreds of thousands of distinct CDR3 sequences, less than 20% seen once. The sample in question was PBMCs from blood, obtained more than 4 days after vaccination. These receptors all come from a middle-aged man who received an inactivated influenza vaccine.

This clonotype turned up a few times. The chain links TRBV4-2 to TRBJ2-1, with D unresolved. The germline V and J ends were trimmed by 6 bases and 0 bases, with 12 bases remaining between them. CDR3 length: 15 residues. The germline gives CDR1 LGHNA, CDR2 YNFKEQ. CDR3 DNA sequence: TGTGCCAGCAGACACGACAAGAGCTCCTACAATGAGCAGTTCTTC. This encodes CASRHDKSSYNEQFF.

The V gene is TRBV12-3 or TRBV12-4, the J gene TRBJ2-7, with TRBD2 identical over 9 bases. The CDR3 covers 13 residues. The V gene end was trimmed by 7 bases and the J gene end by 4 bases; junction bases not matched to a gene: 5. The CDR3 spells CASTLAGEYEQYF. In nucleotides, the CDR3 is TGTGCCAGCACCTTAGCGGGAGAATACGAGCAGTACTTC.

The chain uses TRBV7-2 and TRBJ1-5; D is unclear. V lost 1 base to trimming and J lost 6 bases, with 7 bases between them. From germline, CDR1 is SGHTA and CDR2 FQGNSA. The CDR3 runs 13 residues. CDR3: CASSLEGSQPQHF. The CDR3 nucleotides are TGTGCCAGCAGCTTAGAGGGTTCTCAGCCCCAGCATTTT. The full variable domain, with the rest looked up from reference TRBV7-2 and TRBJ1-5, is GAGVSQSPSNKVTEKGKDVELRCDPISGHTALYWYRQSLGQGLEFLIYFQGNSAPDKSGLPSDRFSAERTGGSVSTLTIQRTQQEDSAVYLCASSLEGSQPQHFGDGTRLSIL.

The gene calls are TRBV5-1 and TRBJ1-2; D gene uncertain. Trimming shortened V by 0 bases and J by 8 bases, and 20 bases separated the two germline ends. The length of the CDR3 is 16 residues. Germline V CDR1 and CDR2: SGHRS, YFSETQ. Written as DNA, the CDR3 is TGCGCCAGCAGCTTGGCCGGAAGGGAAGGTTTAGGAGGCTACACCTTC. Translating gives CASSLAGREGLGGYTF.

The sample holds a few counts of this clonotype. V usage is TRBV5-1 and J usage is TRBJ2-1, with D perhaps matching TRBD1 (6 bases). V was pared by 3 bases and J by 9 bases, with 19 bases between. CDR3 length: 15 amino acids. The germline V gene has CDR1 SGHRS and CDR2 YFSETQ. The CDR3 DNA is TGCGCCAGCAGCTCTACAGGGCCTGGGTTCGGTGAGCAGTTCTTC. Encoded protein: CASSSTGPGFGEQFF.

This clonotype was seen a few times. V usage is TRBV7-2 and J usage is TRBJ2-5; maybe TRBD1 (6 bases). The CDR3 is made up of 14 amino acids. Germline V gene data show CDR1 as SGHTA and CDR2 as FQGNSA. V lost 1 base and J lost 5, with 11 bases in between. The CDR3 reads CASSLDRVIETQYF. For the CDR3, the DNA is TGTGCCAGCAGCTTAGACAGGGTGATCGAGACCCAGTACTTC.

In this sample, this clonotype turned up a few times. V and J are TRBV20-1 and TRBJ2-3; D is uncertain. Germline CDR1 reads DFQATT; CDR2 reads SNEGSKA (reference sequence). CDR3 size: 9 residues. The CDR3 here is CSPPDTQYF. The DNA for the CDR3 is TGCAGCCCTCCAGATACGCAGTATTTT.

V usage is TRBV6-2 or TRBV6-3 and J usage is TRBJ2-1; TRBD2 agrees at 11 bases. This CDR3 has 18 amino acids. The junction had 8 bases not matched to a gene; V was cut back by 4 bases and J by 0 bases. Germline loops: CDR1 MNHEY, CDR2 SVGEGT. The CDR3 reads CASSWSTSGGSSYNEQFF. CDR3 DNA sequence: TGTGCCAGCAGTTGGTCTACTAGCGGGGGTAGCTCCTACAATGAGCAGTTCTTC.

The table lists this clonotype with many counts. The chain carries TRBV5-1 and TRBJ2-3; D perhaps matches TRBD2 (6 bases). Germline V CDR1 and CDR2: SGHRS, YFSETQ. The CDR3 loop spans 14 amino acids. V lost 3 bases and J 4 bases, leaving 12 bases between the germline ends. The CDR3 loop reads CASSSLGGADTQYF. In nucleotides, the CDR3 is TGCGCCAGCAGCTCGCTGGGGGGAGCAGATACGCAGTATTTT.

This clonotype was detected a few times. This CDR3 reads CASSPGGDYEQYF. For the CDR3, the DNA is TGTGCCAGCAGCCCCGGAGGGGATTACGAGCAGTACTTC. This rearrangement joins TRBV3-1 to TRBJ2-7; possible D gene TRBD2, 6 bases. The CDR3 is 13 amino acids. The V and J ends lost 4 bases and 4 bases respectively, with 11 bases between them. Germline CDR1 is LGHDT and CDR2 is YNNKEL (reference sequence).

In DNA form, the CDR3 reads TGTGCCAGCAGCCCCGGGAAGGAGCAGTACTTC. Its protein product is CASSPGKEQYF. This sequence joins TRBV5-5 and TRBJ2-7; weak D call: TRBD2 (5 bases). V shed 4 bases and J shed 7 bases, with 9 bases lying between them. The germline V gene has CDR1 SGHKS and CDR2 YYEKEE (reference sequence). This CDR3 has 11 residues.

The chain links TRBV6-1 to TRBJ2-2, with D possibly being TRBD1 or TRBD2 (6 bases each). The CDR3 spans 16 residues. Per the germline V gene, CDR1 is MNHNS and CDR2 is SASEGT. V lost 6 bases and J lost 3, with 17 bases in between. CDR3 region: CASSVFGGRDTGELFF. CDR3 bases: TGTGCCAGCAGCGTTTTTGGGGGGCGTGACACCGGGGAGCTGTTTTTT.